A single sample is the source of the 5 T cell receptor beta chains below, sequenced in a study of T cells expressing NK-cell markers (dated by TCRdb to 2018 to 2020). Preparation of the library involved 5' RACE. Sequencing used an Illumina HiSeq 2000. TCRdb reprocessed the reads and provides one entry for every CDR3 protein sequence; no DNA is given. The sample's records list approximately 150,000 distinct CDR3 sequences. Together, the top ten hold 15% to 20% of the sample. Sample: blood T cells: a sorted CD56 or NKG2C T cell subset, CD4+ or CD8+ T cells, or bulk PBMC T cells (not recorded which). These TCRs come from a woman between 18 and 70 years old in good health.

This chain uses TRBV5-1 with TRBJ2-3; TCRdb's D gene call, TRBD2, goes unchecked for lack of DNA. The CDR3 runs to 19 residues. The V gene's germline CDR1 is SGHRS and CDR2 YFSETQ. The CDR3 region is CASSLWGLAGVNGGDTQYF.

This chain connects TRBV6-2 or TRBV6-3 to TRBJ1-6; TCRdb designates TRBD1, a call that cannot be tested without DNA. There are 16 residues in the CDR3. Germline V CDR1 and CDR2: MNHEY, SVGEGT. The CDR3 loop reads CASRPQGTGGVRPLHF.

The rearrangement joins TRBV20-1 to TRBJ2-3; TCRdb's assignment of TRBD1 cannot be checked, as there is no DNA. The V gene's germline CDR1 is DFQATT and CDR2 SNEGSKA (reference sequence). There are 12 residues in the CDR3. CDR3 sequence reads: CSPGAGVYTQYF.

The rearrangement uses TRBV15 and TRBJ1-2. The length of the CDR3 is 14 residues. Germline-derived CDR1 and CDR2 are LNHNV and YYDKDF (reference sequence). The CDR3 region is CATSGGTANYGYTF.

The chain couples TRBV27 to TRBJ2-3; checking the TCRdb D call of TRBD2 is not possible without DNA. CDR1 is MNHEY, CDR2 SMNVEV, per germline (reference sequence). The CDR3 is 16 residues long. CDR3: CASSLAGRAHTDTQYF.